These 27 T cell receptor beta chains were all obtained from the same sample, sequenced in a study of response to subunit inactivated influenza vaccine. Via MiXCR, TCRdb re-called the RT-PCR reads, giving one row per CDR3 protein. The sample records some 600,000 distinct CDR3 sequences, around 15% being singletons. The sequenced sample was PBMCs from blood, obtained roughly 15 days before vaccination. The source is a man in his forties or fifties who received an inactivated influenza vaccine.

This clonotype has just a few counts. Here the CDR3 reads CASSEGSWGNQPQHF. CDR3 DNA: TGTGCCAGCAGTGAAGGCAGCTGGGGCAATCAGCCCCAGCATTTT. V and J are TRBV25-1 and TRBJ1-5; D unclear. Germline V gene lookup returns CDR1 MGHDK and CDR2 SYGVNS. The CDR3 runs 15 residues. With 2 bases removed from V and 2 bases from J, the gap between germline ends came to 10 bases.

This clonotype has ten or more counts. The rearrangement links TRBV6-2 or TRBV6-3 to TRBJ2-1, with 10 bases lining up with TRBD1. Trimming at V came to 6 bases and at J to 3 bases, leaving 8 bases not matched to a gene. Germline values: CDR1 MNHEY, CDR2 SVGEGT. The CDR3 covers 16 residues. CDR3 sequence (DNA): TGTGCCAGCAGCAGACAGGGGGCTGGTCTCTACAATGAGCAGTTCTTC. It encodes CASSRQGAGLYNEQFF.

A few counts support this clonotype. The chain carries TRBV6-5 and TRBJ2-5, with a tentative D call TRBD2 (6 bases). CDR1 and CDR2 (germline): MNHEY, SVGAGI. V was pared by 2 bases and J by 2 bases, with 9 bases between. This CDR3 has 14 residues. The CDR3 bases are TGTGCCAGCAGTTACGTCCGGGGGCAAGAGACCCAGTACTTC. Its translation is CASSYVRGQETQYF.

J is TRBJ2-7 and V is TRBV12-3 or TRBV12-4; 11 bases match TRBD1. Unmatched junction bases numbered 1, after V lost 7 bases and J lost 5 bases. The CDR3 consists of 12 residues. CDR3: CASTGQGDEQYF. For the CDR3, the DNA is TGTGCCAGCACGGGACAGGGGGACGAGCAGTACTTC.

This clonotype was found many times. CDR3 in amino acids: CASSFGPNTGELFF. The DNA of the CDR3 is TGTGCCAGCAGCTTCGGACCGAACACCGGGGAGCTGTTTTTT. This chain uses TRBV7-2 with TRBJ2-2; D is uncertain. The CDR3 covers 14 residues. The germline V and J ends were trimmed by 3 bases and 0 bases, with 5 bases remaining between them. From germline, CDR1 is SGHTA and CDR2 FQGNSA.

V is TRBV20-1 and J is TRBJ2-3; TRBD1 matches at 7 bases. V dropped 3 bases and J dropped 8; count of bases not matched to a gene: 11. Germline values: CDR1 DFQATT, CDR2 SNEGSKA (reference sequence). The CDR3 runs to 14 residues. For the CDR3, the DNA is TGCAGTGCTAGGGAAGACAGGGTCCCGAGTACGCAGTATTTT. This encodes CSAREDRVPSTQYF.

This rearrangement joins TRBV18 to TRBJ2-1, with TRBD2 matching over 11 bases. V lost 3 bases to trimming and J lost 7 bases; unmatched junction nucleotides: 11. The CDR3 length is 17 residues. In germline, CDR1 is KGHSH, CDR2 LQKENI. The CDR3 spells CASSPTAGRLAGNEQFF. CDR3 DNA sequence: TGTGCCAGCTCACCTACGGCTGGACGACTAGCGGGAAATGAGCAGTTCTTC.

In DNA, the CDR3 is TGTGCCAGCAGCCCATCTCCGGGACAGGGCCACGAGCAGTACTTC. As protein: CASSPSPGQGHEQYF. The chain combines TRBV7-2 with TRBJ2-7; 9 nucleotides align to TRBD1. This CDR3 comprises 15 residues. V gave up 5 bases and J gave up 5 bases; unmatched junction bases: 10. Germline-derived CDR1 and CDR2 are SGHTA and FQGNSA.

The chain carries TRBV5-6 and TRBJ2-5; D call uncertain. The CDR3 loop spans 13 amino acids. Germline V gene sequence: CDR1 SGHDT, CDR2 YYEEEE. The V gene lost 2 bases and the J gene lost 3 bases, with 8 bases spanning the gap. CDR3 region: CASSFGAEETQYF. The DNA for the CDR3 is TGTGCCAGCAGCTTCGGAGCAGAAGAGACCCAGTACTTC.

Sample share makes this clonotype medium-sized. The V and J genes are TRBV29-1 and TRBJ1-5, with D possibly being TRBD1 (6 bases). CDR1 is SQVTM and CDR2 is ANQGSEA in the germline V gene. The CDR3 is 14 residues long. The V gene lost 4 bases and the J gene lost 1 base, with 11 bases spanning the gap. CDR3 in amino acids: CSVAGEASNQPQHF. The DNA for the CDR3 is TGCAGCGTTGCAGGGGAGGCGAGCAATCAGCCCCAGCATTTT.

V and J are TRBV6-1 and TRBJ2-7, with 8 bases that match TRBD1. CDR3 size: 14 residues. From germline, CDR1 is MNHNS and CDR2 SASEGT. Trimming took 5 bases from V and 0 from J; bases not matched to a gene: 3. This CDR3 reads CASSQGASSYEQYF. The DNA for the CDR3 is TGTGCCAGCAGTCAGGGGGCCAGCTCCTACGAGCAGTACTTC.

This clonotype appeared many times. V and J are TRBV5-1 and TRBJ1-1, with a weak D call TRBD1 (6 bases). This CDR3 comprises 16 residues. Deletions cut 2 bases from V and 3 bases from J, with 17 bases between. The germline V gene has CDR1 SGHRS and CDR2 YFSETQ. CDR3 sequence reads: CASSFAQLGAYTEAFF. The CDR3 DNA reads TGCGCCAGCAGCTTCGCCCAGCTGGGGGCCTACACTGAAGCTTTCTTT.

This clonotype came up a few times. V is TRBV6-5 and J is TRBJ2-2, with D hard to call. Germline loops: CDR1 MNHEY, CDR2 SVGAGI. Trimming cost V 0 bases and J 0 bases, with 5 bases left between them. The CDR3 contains 15 residues. The CDR3 loop reads CASSYSNPNTGELFF. Here the CDR3 DNA reads TGTGCCAGCAGTTACTCGAACCCGAACACCGGGGAGCTGTTTTTT.

The V call is TRBV5-5, the J call TRBJ1-5, with a tentative D call TRBD1 (5 bases). Per the germline V gene, CDR1 is SGHKS and CDR2 is YYEKEE (reference sequence). Deletions cut 1 base from V and 3 bases from J, with 14 bases between. This CDR3 is 16 amino acids long. The CDR3: CASSLSLGGINQPQHF. CDR3 DNA: TGTGCCAGCAGCTTGAGCCTGGGGGGAATCAATCAGCCCCAGCATTTT. Variable domain in full (rest from reference TRBV5-5 and TRBJ1-5): DAGVTQSPTHLIKTRGQQVTLRCSPISGHKSVSWYQQVLGQGPQFIFQYYEKEERGRGNFPDRFSARQFPNYSSELNVNALLLGDSALYLCASSLSLGGINQPQHFGDGTRLSIL.

This chain connects TRBV10-3 to TRBJ2-5; weak D call: TRBD2 (6 bases). V was cut by 6 bases and J by 4 bases, with 12 bases left in between. The CDR3 extends over 13 amino acids. Germline V gives CDR1 ENHRY, CDR2 SYGVKD. As DNA, the CDR3 is TGTGCCATCAGACCCTGGAGGGGAGAGACCCAGTACTTC. This encodes CAIRPWRGETQYF.

This rearrangement joins TRBV9 to TRBJ2-5; 7 bases are a match to TRBD2. V lost 4 bases to trimming and J lost 1 base; unmatched junction nucleotides: 13. CDR1 is SGDLS and CDR2 is YYNGEE in the germline V gene. The CDR3 sequence is 17 residues long. The CDR3 sequence is CASSPQYSGHPQETQYF. The CDR3 DNA reads TGTGCCAGCAGCCCTCAGTATAGCGGGCACCCCCAAGAGACCCAGTACTTC. Full variable domain (rest looked up from reference TRBV9 and TRBJ2-5): DSGVTQTPKHLITATGQRVTLRCSPRSGDLSVYWYQQSLDQGLQFLIQYYNGEERAKGNILERFSAQQFPDLHSELNLSSLELGDSALYFCASSPQYSGHPQETQYFGPGTRLLVL.

This chain connects TRBV12-3 or TRBV12-4 to TRBJ2-5; 7 bases are a match to TRBD1. The CDR3 is 15 residues long. Germline trimming cut 3 bases from V and 5 bases from J; bases unmatched to any gene: 9. CDR3: CASSFRRGQRETQYF. The CDR3 DNA reads as TGTGCCAGCAGTTTCCGTAGGGGGCAGCGGGAGACCCAGTACTTC.

This clonotype showed up just a few times. The CDR3 reads CASSLGLFEETQYF. The CDR3 nucleotides read TGCGCCAGCAGCCTTGGACTATTCGAAGAGACCCAGTACTTC. The chain couples TRBV4-3 to TRBJ2-5; D may be TRBD2 (6 bases). This CDR3 region has 14 residues. The ends were cut back, 4 bases at V and 3 bases at J, with 12 bases in the middle. The germline V gene encodes CDR1 LGHNA and CDR2 YSLEER.

In DNA form, the CDR3 reads TGTGCCAGCAGTTGGTCGGTGGGTGATCAAGAGACCCAGTACTTC. Translation: CASSWSVGDQETQYF. The V gene is TRBV6-2 or TRBV6-3, the J gene TRBJ2-5; D gene uncertain. From germline, CDR1 is MNHEY and CDR2 SVGEGT. Trimming removed 4 bases at V and 2 bases at J, with 14 bases between. The CDR3 covers 15 residues.

This clonotype occurred a few times. This chain joins TRBV9 and TRBJ2-7, with a tentative D call TRBD1 (5 bases). Germline CDR1 SGDLS, CDR2 YYNGEE. Trimming removed 0 bases from V and 7 bases from J, with 14 bases in between. The CDR3 is 14 residues long. Here the CDR3 DNA reads TGTGCCAGCAGCGTAGGCCGGCAGGGCTCGGAGCAGTACTTC. This codes for CASSVGRQGSEQYF. The variable domain in full, completed from reference TRBV9 and TRBJ2-7, reads DSGVTQTPKHLITATGQRVTLRCSPRSGDLSVYWYQQSLDQGLQFLIQYYNGEERAKGNILERFSAQQFPDLHSELNLSSLELGDSALYFCASSVGRQGSEQYFGPGTRLTVT.

In DNA, the CDR3 is TGTGCCAGCAGCTTCGGGGGACAGAGGTATGGCTACACCTTC. This translates into CASSFGGQRYGYTF. The chain links TRBV5-6 to TRBJ1-2; 7 bases line up with TRBD1. V was pared by 2 bases and J by 5 bases, with 6 bases of the junction left unmatched. CDR1 is SGHDT, CDR2 YYEEEE, per germline. The CDR3 has 14 amino acids.

Only a few counts were recorded for this clonotype. A read error may be the cause here, since a much bigger clone is one base away. The chain recombines TRBV29-1 with TRBJ2-6; no clear D. Germline V gene lookup returns CDR1 SQVTM and CDR2 ANQGSEA. The CDR3 extends over 12 amino acids. Trimming stripped 4 bases from V and 3 bases from J, with 4 bases between. This CDR3 is CSVAVGANVLTF. The CDR3 nucleotides read TGCAGCGTTGCGGTTGGGGCCAACGTCCTGACTTTC.

This clonotype occurred a few times. V usage is TRBV3-1 and J usage is TRBJ2-1, with 10 positions matching TRBD1. Germline V lookup: CDR1 LGHDT, CDR2 YNNKEL (reference sequence). The CDR3 runs to 14 residues. V trimming: 2 bases; J trimming: 7 bases; junction bases outside the gene matches: 2. CDR3 in amino acids: CASSQWDRGNEQFF. The CDR3 DNA is TGTGCCAGCAGCCAATGGGACAGGGGTAATGAGCAGTTCTTC.

The sample holds many counts of this clonotype. This chain uses TRBV10-3 with TRBJ2-7; D remains unclear. Looked up from germline, CDR1 is ENHRY and CDR2 is SYGVKD. The CDR3 has 14 amino acids. V lost 0 bases, J lost 4 bases, and 10 bases lay in between. CDR3 DNA: TGTGCCATCAGTGAGTCGGGCGACGGGTACGAGCAGTACTTC. It specifies CAISESGDGYEQYF.

A remark on this clonotype: One end of the junction varies from germline; a read error may be responsible. The rearrangement joins TRBV12-3 or TRBV12-4 to TRBJ2-1; TRBD1 aligns across 10 bases. The CDR3 is 15 residues long. CDR3 loop: CASSSGTGVYNERFF. The DNA of the CDR3 is TGTGCCAGCAGTTCCGGGACAGGGGTTTACAATGAGCGGTTCTTC.

The chain employs TRBV29-1 and TRBJ2-3, with D perhaps matching TRBD1 (5 bases). V lost 5 bases to trimming and J lost 6 bases, with 9 bases between them. Germline CDR1 reads SQVTM; CDR2 reads ANQGSEA. This CDR3 comprises 11 residues. The DNA for the CDR3 is TGCAGCGTTTCAGGGTGGGATACGCAGTATTTT. Translation gives CSVSGWDTQYF.

This clonotype was seen more than once but under ten times. The chain carries TRBV15 and TRBJ2-1; TRBD1 matches at 8 bases. Germline loops: CDR1 LNHNV, CDR2 YYDKDF (reference sequence). J lost 7 bases, V lost 1 base, and 6 bases had no gene match. CDR3 length equals 15 residues. This CDR3 is CATSRGTGHGNEQFF. Written as DNA, the CDR3 is TGTGCCACCAGCAGAGGGACAGGGCATGGGAATGAGCAGTTCTTC.